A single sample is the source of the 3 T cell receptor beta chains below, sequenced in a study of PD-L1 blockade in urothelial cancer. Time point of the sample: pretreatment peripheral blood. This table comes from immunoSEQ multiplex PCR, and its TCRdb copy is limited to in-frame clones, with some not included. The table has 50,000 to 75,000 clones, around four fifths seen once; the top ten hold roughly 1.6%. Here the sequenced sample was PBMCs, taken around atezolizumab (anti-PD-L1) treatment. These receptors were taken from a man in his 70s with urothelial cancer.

The CDR3 DNA follows: TGTGCCAGCAGCTCCCCCAGGAGCGGGAGACTCGATGAGCAGTTCTTC. This translates into CASSSPRSGRLDEQFF. The chain links TRBV9 to TRBJ2-1; TRBD2 aligns across 8 bases. Germline values: CDR1 SGDLS, CDR2 YYNGEE. The CDR3 has 16 residues. Losses at the gene ends were 4 bases for V and 8 bases for J; bases not matched to a gene: 14.

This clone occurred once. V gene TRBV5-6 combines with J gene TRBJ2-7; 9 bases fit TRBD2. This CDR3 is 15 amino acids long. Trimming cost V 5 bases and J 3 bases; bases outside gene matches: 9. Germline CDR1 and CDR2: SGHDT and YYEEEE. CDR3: CASSSNSGRGYEQYF. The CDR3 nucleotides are TGTGCCAGCAGTTCAAATAGCGGGAGAGGCTACGAGCAGTACTTC.

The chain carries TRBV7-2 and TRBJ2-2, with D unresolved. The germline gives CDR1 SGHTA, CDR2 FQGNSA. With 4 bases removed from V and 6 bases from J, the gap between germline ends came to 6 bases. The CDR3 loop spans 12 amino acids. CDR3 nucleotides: TGTGCCAGCAGCTCTAGTGCCGGGGAGCTGTTTTTT. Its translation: CASSSSAGELFF. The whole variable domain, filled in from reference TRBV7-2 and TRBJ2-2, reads GAGVSQSPSNKVTEKGKDVELRCDPISGHTALYWYRQSLGQGLEFLIYFQGNSAPDKSGLPSDRFSAERTGGSVSTLTIQRTQQEDSAVYLCASSSSAGELFFGEGSRLTVL.